This T cell receptor (beta chain) was identified during a study of tissue T cells after allogeneic stem cell transplantation. Study in general: Several unmodified and three CD34-selected T-cell-depleted grafts went to graft-versus-host disease patients.

Trimming pared 4 bases from V and 0 bases from J, leaving 7 bases between. This CDR3 has 13 amino acids. Germline V gives CDR1 SGHDT, CDR2 YYEEEE. TCRdb's table, derived via immunoSEQ multiplex PCR, lists solely in-frame clones and lacks some. The sample carries 25,000 to 30,000 clones, roughly 89% recorded once. This sequence originates from a male donor older than 55 who later had graft-versus-host disease after an allogeneic stem cell transplant. The starting material was blood, obtained before transplantation. This chain uses TRBV5-6 with TRBJ2-5; no firm D call. DNA for the CDR3: TGTGCCAGCAGCCCAGGACACCAAGAGACCCAGTACTTC. It yields the protein CASSPGHQETQYF.